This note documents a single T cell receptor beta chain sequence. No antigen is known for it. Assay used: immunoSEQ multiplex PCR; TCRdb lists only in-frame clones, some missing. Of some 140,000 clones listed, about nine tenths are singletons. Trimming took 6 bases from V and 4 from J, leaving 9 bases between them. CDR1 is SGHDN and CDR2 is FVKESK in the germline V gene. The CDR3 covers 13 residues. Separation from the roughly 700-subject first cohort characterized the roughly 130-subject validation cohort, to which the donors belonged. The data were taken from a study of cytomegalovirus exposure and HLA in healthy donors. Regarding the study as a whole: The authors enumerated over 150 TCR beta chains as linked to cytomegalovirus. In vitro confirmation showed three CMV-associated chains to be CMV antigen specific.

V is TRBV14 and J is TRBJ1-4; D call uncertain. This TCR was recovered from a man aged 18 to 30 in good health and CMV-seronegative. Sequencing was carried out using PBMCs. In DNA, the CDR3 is TGTGCCAGCAGTCCCCGACTTAATGAAAAACTGTTTTTT. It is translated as CASSPRLNEKLFF. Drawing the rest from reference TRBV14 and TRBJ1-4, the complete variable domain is EAGVTQFPSHSVIEKGQTVTLRCDPISGHDNLYWYRRVMGKEIKFLLHFVKESKQDESGMPNNRFLAERTGGTYSTLKVQPAELEDSGVYFCASSPRLNEKLFFGSGTQLSVL.